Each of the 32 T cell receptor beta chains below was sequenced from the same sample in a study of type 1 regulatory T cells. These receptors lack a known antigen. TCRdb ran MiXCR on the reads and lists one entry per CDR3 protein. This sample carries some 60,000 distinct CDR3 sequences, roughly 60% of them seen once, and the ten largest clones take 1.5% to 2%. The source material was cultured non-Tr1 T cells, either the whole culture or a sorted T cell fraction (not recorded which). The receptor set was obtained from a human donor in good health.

CDR3 residues: CSARDPVLRNTIYF. CDR3 DNA: TGCAGTGCTAGAGATCCAGTCCTCCGGAACACCATATATTTT. The gene calls are TRBV20-1 and TRBJ1-3, with D unclear. V was trimmed by 0 bases and J by 7 bases, leaving 13 bases between them. Germline CDR1 DFQATT, CDR2 SNEGSKA (reference sequence). CDR3 length: 14 residues.

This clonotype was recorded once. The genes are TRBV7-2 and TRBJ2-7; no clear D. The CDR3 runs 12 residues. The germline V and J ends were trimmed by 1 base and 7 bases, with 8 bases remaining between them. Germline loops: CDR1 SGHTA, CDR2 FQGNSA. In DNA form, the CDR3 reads TGTGCCAGCAGCTTAGAACGGACGGAGCAGTACTTC. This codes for CASSLERTEQYF.

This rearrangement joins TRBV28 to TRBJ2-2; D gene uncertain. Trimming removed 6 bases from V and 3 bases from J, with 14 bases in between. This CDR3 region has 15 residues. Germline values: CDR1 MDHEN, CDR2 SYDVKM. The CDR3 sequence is CASSGWTADTGELFF. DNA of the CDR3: TGTGCCAGCAGCGGGTGGACGGCGGACACCGGGGAGCTGTTTTTT.

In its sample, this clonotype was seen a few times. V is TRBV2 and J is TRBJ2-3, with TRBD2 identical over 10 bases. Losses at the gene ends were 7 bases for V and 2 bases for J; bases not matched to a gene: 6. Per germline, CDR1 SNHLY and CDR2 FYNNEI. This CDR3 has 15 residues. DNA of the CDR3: TGTGCCAGCAAAAAAGGACTAGCGGACACAGATACGCAGTATTTT. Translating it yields CASKKGLADTDTQYF.

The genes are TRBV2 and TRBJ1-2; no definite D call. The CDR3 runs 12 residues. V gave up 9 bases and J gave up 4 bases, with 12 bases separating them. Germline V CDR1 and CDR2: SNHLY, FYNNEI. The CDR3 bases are TGTGCCAGTAACCTAGGAAGCTATGGCTACACCTTC. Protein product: CASNLGSYGYTF.

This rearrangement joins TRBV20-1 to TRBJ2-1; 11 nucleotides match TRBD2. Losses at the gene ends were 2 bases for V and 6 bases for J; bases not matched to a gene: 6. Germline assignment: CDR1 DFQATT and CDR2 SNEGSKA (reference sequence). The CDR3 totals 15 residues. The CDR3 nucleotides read TGCAGTGCTAGATTCGGTAGCGGGAGGGTCAATGAGCAGTTCTTC. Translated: CSARFGSGRVNEQFF.

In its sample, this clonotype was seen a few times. As DNA, the CDR3 is TGCGCCAGCCTTCAAACAGCTTTCCCTAGCGGGAGGGCCATGGTAGAGACCCAGTACTTC. Residues: CASLQTAFPSGRAMVETQYF. The chain combines TRBV5-1 with TRBJ2-5; the match to TRBD2 covers 12 bases. Germline-derived CDR1 and CDR2 are SGHRS and YFSETQ. The CDR3 length is 20 residues. The J segment lost 4 bases and the V segment lost 7 bases, leaving 23 bases of the junction unmatched.

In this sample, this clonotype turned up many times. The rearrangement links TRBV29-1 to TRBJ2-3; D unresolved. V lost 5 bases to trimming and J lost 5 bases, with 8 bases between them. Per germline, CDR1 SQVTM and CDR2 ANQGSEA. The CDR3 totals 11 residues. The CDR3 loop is CSVPWGDTQYF. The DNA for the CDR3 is TGCAGCGTTCCCTGGGGAGATACGCAGTATTTT.

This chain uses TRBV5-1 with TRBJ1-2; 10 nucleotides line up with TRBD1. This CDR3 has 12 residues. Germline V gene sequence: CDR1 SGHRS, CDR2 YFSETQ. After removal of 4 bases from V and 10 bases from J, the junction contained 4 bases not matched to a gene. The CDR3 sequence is CASSRDRGNYTF. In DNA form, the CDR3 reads TGCGCCAGCAGCAGGGACAGGGGAAACTACACCTTC.

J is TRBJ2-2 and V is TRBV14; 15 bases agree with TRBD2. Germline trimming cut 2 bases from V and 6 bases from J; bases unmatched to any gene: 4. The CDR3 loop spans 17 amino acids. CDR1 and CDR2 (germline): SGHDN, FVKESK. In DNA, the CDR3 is TGTGCCAGCAGCCAACCGGGACTAGCGGGAGGCGCCGGGGAGCTGTTTTTT. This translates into CASSQPGLAGGAGELFF. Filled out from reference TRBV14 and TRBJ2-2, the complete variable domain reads EAGVTQFPSHSVIEKGQTVTLRCDPISGHDNLYWYRRVMGKEIKFLLHFVKESKQDESGMPNNRFLAERTGGTYSTLKVQPAELEDSGVYFCASSQPGLAGGAGELFFGEGSRLTVL.

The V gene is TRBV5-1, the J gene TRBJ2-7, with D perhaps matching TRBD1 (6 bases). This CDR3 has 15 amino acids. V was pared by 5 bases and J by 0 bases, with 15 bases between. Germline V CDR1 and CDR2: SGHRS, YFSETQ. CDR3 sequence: CASRQDSSYSYEQYF. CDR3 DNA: TGCGCCAGCAGACAGGACAGCTCCTACTCCTACGAGCAGTACTTC. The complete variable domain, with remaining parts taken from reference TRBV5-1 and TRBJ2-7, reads KAGVTQTPRYLIKTRGQQVTLSCSPISGHRSVSWYQQTPGQGLQFLFEYFSETQRNKGNFPGRFSGRQFSNSRSEMNVSTLELGDSALYLCASRQDSSYSYEQYFGPGTRLTVT.

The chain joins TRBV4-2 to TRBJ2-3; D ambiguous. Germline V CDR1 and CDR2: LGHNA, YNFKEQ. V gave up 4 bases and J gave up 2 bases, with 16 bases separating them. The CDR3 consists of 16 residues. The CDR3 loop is CASSLTWGQDTDTQYF. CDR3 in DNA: TGTGCCAGCAGCCTGACCTGGGGTCAGGACACAGATACGCAGTATTTT.

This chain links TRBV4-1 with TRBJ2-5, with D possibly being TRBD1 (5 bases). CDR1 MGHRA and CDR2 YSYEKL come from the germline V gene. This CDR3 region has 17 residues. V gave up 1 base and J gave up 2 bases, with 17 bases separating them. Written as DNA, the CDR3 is TGCGCCAGCAGCCAAGGGCCCCAGGGCGAGTTACAAGAGACCCAGTACTTC. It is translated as CASSQGPQGELQETQYF.

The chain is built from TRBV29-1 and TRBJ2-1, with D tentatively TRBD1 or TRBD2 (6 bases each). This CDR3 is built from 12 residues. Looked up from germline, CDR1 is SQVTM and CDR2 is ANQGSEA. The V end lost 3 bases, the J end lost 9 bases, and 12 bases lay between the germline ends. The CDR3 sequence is CSVDLGGTEQFF. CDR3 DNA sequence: TGCAGCGTTGATCTGGGGGGCACTGAGCAGTTCTTC.

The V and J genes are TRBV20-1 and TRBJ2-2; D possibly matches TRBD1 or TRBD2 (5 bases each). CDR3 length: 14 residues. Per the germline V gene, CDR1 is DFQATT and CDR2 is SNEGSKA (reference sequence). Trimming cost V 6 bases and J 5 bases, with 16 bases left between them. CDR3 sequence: CSAPLAPGTGELFF. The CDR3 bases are TGCAGTGCGCCTCTAGCACCAGGGACCGGGGAGCTGTTTTTT.

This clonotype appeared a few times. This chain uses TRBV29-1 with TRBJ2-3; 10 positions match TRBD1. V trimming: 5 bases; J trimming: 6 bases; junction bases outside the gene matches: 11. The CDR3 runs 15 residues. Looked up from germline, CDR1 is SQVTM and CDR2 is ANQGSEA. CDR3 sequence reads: CSVFRWGQGTDTQYF. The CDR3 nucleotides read TGCAGCGTTTTCAGGTGGGGACAGGGGACGGATACGCAGTATTTT.

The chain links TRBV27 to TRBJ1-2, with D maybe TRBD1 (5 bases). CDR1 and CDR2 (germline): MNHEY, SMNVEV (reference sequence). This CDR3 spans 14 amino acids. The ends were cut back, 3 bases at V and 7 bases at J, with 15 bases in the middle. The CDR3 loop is CASSFRQTVGGYTF. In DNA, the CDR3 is TGTGCCAGCAGTTTTCGACAGACCGTTGGTGGCTACACCTTC.

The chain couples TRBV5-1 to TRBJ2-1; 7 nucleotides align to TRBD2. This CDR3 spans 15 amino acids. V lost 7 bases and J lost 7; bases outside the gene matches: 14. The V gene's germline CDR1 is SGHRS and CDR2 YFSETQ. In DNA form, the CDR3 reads TGCGCCAGCTCCCAGGGCGGGAGAATTAAGAATGAGCAGTTCTTC. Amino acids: CASSQGGRIKNEQFF.

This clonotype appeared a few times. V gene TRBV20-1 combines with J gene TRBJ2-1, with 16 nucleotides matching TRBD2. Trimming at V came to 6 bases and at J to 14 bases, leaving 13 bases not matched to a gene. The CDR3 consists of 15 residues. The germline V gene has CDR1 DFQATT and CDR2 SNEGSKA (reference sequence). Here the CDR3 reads CSATPGTSGRDRKFF. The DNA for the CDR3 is TGCAGTGCCACCCCCGGGACTAGCGGGAGGGATCGTAAGTTCTTC.

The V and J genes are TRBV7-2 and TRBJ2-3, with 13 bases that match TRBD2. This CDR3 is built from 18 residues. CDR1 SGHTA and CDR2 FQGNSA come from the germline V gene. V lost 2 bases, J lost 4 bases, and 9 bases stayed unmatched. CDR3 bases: TGTGCCAGCAGCTTAATAACTAGCGGGAGGGCCAGTGCAGATACGCAGTATTTT. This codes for CASSLITSGRASADTQYF.

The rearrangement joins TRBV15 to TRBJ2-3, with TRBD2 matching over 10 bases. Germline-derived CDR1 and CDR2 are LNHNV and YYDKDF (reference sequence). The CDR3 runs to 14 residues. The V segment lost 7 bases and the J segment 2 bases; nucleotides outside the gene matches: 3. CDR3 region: CATTAGGPTDTQYF. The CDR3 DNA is TGTGCCACCACAGCGGGAGGGCCCACAGATACGCAGTATTTT.

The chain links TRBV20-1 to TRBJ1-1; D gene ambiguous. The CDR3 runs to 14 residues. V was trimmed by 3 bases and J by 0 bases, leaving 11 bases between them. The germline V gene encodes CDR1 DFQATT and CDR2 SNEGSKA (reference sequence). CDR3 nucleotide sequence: TGCAGTGCTAGTGCCGGACTGATGAACACTGAAGCTTTCTTT. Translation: CSASAGLMNTEAFF.

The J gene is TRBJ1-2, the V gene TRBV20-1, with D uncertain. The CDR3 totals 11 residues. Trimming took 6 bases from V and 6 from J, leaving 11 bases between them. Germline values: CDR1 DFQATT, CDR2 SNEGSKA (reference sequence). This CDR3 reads CSAPPGNGYTF. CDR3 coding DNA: TGCAGTGCCCCTCCGGGCAATGGCTACACCTTC.

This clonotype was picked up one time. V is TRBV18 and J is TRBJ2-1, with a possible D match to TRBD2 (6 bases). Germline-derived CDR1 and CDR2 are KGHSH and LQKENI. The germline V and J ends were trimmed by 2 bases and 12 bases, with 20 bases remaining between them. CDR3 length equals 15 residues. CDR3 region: CASSPVSAGLQVQFF. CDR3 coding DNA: TGTGCCAGCTCACCAGTTTCTGCGGGGCTACAGGTGCAGTTCTTC. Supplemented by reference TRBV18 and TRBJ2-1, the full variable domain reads NAGVMQNPRHLVRRRGQEARLRCSPMKGHSHVYWYRQLPEEGLKFMVYLQKENIIDESGMPKERFSAEFPKEGPSILRIQQVVRGDSAAYFCASSPVSAGLQVQFFGPGTRLTVL.

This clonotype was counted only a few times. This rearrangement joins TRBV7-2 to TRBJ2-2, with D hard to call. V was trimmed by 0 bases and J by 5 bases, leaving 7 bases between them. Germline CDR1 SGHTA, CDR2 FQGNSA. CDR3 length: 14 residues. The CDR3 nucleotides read TGTGCCAGCAGCTTAGCCGTGGGAACCGGGGAGCTGTTTTTT. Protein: CASSLAVGTGELFF.

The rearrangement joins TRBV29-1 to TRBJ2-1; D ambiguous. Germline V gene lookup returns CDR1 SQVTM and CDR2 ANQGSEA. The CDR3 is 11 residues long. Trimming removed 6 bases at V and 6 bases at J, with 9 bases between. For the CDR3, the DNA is TGCAGCGTAAAGCCCCCCAATGAGCAGTTCTTC. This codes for CSVKPPNEQFF.

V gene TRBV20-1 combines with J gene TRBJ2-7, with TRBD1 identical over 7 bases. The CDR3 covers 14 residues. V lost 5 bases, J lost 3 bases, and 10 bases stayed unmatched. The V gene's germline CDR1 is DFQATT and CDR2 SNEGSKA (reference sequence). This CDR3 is CSAGRPGQIYEQYF. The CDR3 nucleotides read TGCAGTGCTGGACGACCGGGACAGATCTACGAGCAGTACTTC.

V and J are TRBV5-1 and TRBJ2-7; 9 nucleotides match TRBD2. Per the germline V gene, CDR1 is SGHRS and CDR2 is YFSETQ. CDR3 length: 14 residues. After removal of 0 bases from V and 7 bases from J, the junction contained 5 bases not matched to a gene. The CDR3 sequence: CASSLGLAGREQYF. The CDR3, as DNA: TGCGCCAGCAGCTTGGGCCTAGCGGGGCGGGAGCAGTACTTC.

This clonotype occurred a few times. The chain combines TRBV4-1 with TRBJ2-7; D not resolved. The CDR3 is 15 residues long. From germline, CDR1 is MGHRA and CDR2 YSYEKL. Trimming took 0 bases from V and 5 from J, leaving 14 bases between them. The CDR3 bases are TGCGCCAGCAGCCAAGATTTGACGACGCCGAACGAGCAGTACTTC. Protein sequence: CASSQDLTTPNEQYF.

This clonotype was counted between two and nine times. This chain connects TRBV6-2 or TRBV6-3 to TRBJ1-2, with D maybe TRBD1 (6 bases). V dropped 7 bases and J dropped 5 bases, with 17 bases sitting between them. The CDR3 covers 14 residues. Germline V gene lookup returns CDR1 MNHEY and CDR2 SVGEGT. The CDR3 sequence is CASMSGGAGYGYTF. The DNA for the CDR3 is TGTGCCAGCATGTCCGGGGGCGCCGGGTATGGCTACACCTTC.

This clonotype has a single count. CDR3 protein: CASSGRQGNQPQHF. Written as DNA, the CDR3 is TGTGCCAGCAGTGGCCGACAGGGCAATCAGCCCCAGCATTTT. J is TRBJ1-5 and V is TRBV6-1; D possibly corresponds to TRBD1 (6 bases). V was clipped by 4 bases and J by 2 bases, with 9 bases between them. The CDR3 length is 14 residues. Germline-derived CDR1 and CDR2 are MNHNS and SASEGT.

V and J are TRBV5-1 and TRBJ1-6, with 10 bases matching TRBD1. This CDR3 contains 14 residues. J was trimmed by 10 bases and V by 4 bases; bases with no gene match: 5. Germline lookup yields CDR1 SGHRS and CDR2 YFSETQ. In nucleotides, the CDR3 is TGCGCCAGCAGCCCGGACAGGGGGGAATCACCCCTCCACTTT. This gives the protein CASSPDRGESPLHF.